The present entry profiles one TCR beta chain with its context. Its antigen remains unknown. This specimen includes other DNA sequences encoding the same CDR3. The source of the sample is a study of cytomegalovirus exposure and HLA in healthy donors. Study context: A data release that came early held approximately 85 million unique TCRs from HLA-typed donors.

Researchers ran the PCR with 60 Vbeta and 13 Jbeta primers. Produced via immunoSEQ multiplex PCR; TCRdb's table is partial and in-frame only. This sample has 150,000 to 200,000 clones, with roughly 80% found just once. Findings and caveats of the study: Researchers catalogued roughly 150 TCR beta chains as cytomegalovirus-associated.

This CDR3 region has 15 residues. V was clipped by 3 bases and J by 6 bases; unmatched bases: 4. Looked up from germline, CDR1 is SGHNT and CDR2 is YYREEE (reference sequence). The origin of this receptor is a female donor in good health and CMV-seronegative. Sequenced material: PBMCs. The V call is TRBV5-4, the J call TRBJ2-7, with TRBD2 matching 15 bases. In DNA form, the CDR3 reads TGTGCCAGCAGCTCTGGACTAGCGGGAGGGCTCGAGCAGTACTTC. Encoded protein: CASSSGLAGGLEQYF.